The sequence of this T cell receptor (beta chain) was determined in a study of cytomegalovirus exposure and HLA in healthy donors. Broader study findings: Reportedly, diagnosis of cytomegalovirus status by the classifier showed high specificity and sensitivity.

PCR used 60 Vbeta primers and 13 Jbeta primers. Some clones are missing from TCRdb's copy, which holds only in-frame ones; the method was immunoSEQ multiplex PCR. The sample has about 130,000 clones, roughly 80% seen once. Of note for this clone: Antigen unknown.

This CDR3 spans 18 amino acids. Unmatched junction bases numbered 13, after V lost 5 bases and J lost 0 bases. Looked up from germline, CDR1 is MNHEY and CDR2 is SMNVEV (reference sequence). Sequencing was carried out using PBMCs. The J gene is TRBJ1-5, the V gene TRBV27; TRBD1 matches 7 bases. This receptor was identified in a middle-aged woman in good health and CMV-seropositive. The CDR3 DNA sequence: TGTGCCAGCAGTCCCAACCTCATGGGACAGCATAGCAATCAGCCCCAGCATTTT. This encodes CASSPNLMGQHSNQPQHF.